Each of the 9 T cell receptor beta chains below was sequenced from the same sample in a study of shared clonotypes between healthy human individuals (TCRdb year 2020). Preparation of the library involved the immunoSEQ multiplex PCR assay. TCRdb retrieved this table from immuneACCESS and kept in-frame rearrangements only. Not all clones are present; in checked studies, unresolved V genes account for under half, and no reason is known for the remainder. The sample table shows approximately 620,000 clones, and less than 98% are seen once. The ten biggest clones cover 0.057% of the sample. Sample: naive CD4+ T cells sorted from blood. In the paper's terms, the cell subset or site label means: CD45RA+ positively selected. The receptors shown here come from a woman in her twenties or thirties in good health.

The rearrangement joins TRBV7-9 to TRBJ2-3, with 7 bases matching TRBD2. Unmatched junction bases numbered 10, after V lost 5 bases and J lost 2 bases. The germline V gene encodes CDR1 SEHNR and CDR2 FQNEAQ (reference sequence). This CDR3 comprises 16 residues. The DNA for the CDR3 is TGTGCCAGCAGCCCGGGGCGGGGGTTTATCACAGATACGCAGTATTTT. Translated: CASSPGRGFITDTQYF.

The V gene is TRBV5-1, the J gene TRBJ1-1; 12 nucleotides agree with TRBD1. This CDR3 has 15 residues. V was pared by 2 bases and J by 8 bases, with 7 bases of the junction left unmatched. Germline CDR1 reads SGHRS; CDR2 reads YFSETQ. The CDR3 DNA sequence: TGCGCCAGCAGCTTTACCGGGACAGGGGGCCTGGAAGCTTTCTTT. As protein: CASSFTGTGGLEAFF.

This chain links TRBV6-1 with TRBJ1-2; 7 bases are a match to TRBD1. The CDR3 sequence is 15 residues long. After removal of 3 bases from V and 8 bases from J, the junction contained 12 bases not matched to a gene. Germline values: CDR1 MNHNS, CDR2 SASEGT. This CDR3 reads CASSEVGDRATGYTF. Here the CDR3 DNA reads TGTGCCAGCAGTGAGGTGGGAGACAGGGCAACCGGCTACACCTTC.

The rearrangement uses TRBV7-3 and TRBJ2-7; D may be TRBD2 (6 bases). This CDR3 is built from 13 residues. Trimming pared 5 bases from V and 6 bases from J, leaving 14 bases between. Per the germline V gene, CDR1 is SGHTA and CDR2 is FQGTGA. The CDR3 DNA follows: TGTGCCAGCAGCCCGACTAGTTCCGGCGAGCAGTACTTC. Encoded protein: CASSPTSSGEQYF. Filled out from reference TRBV7-3 and TRBJ2-7, the complete variable domain reads GAGVSQTPSNKVTEKGKYVELRCDPISGHTALYWYRQSLGQGPEFLIYFQGTGAADDSGLPNDRFFAVRPEGSVSTLKIQRTERGDSAVYLCASSPTSSGEQYFGPGTRLTVT.

The chain recombines TRBV7-9 with TRBJ1-6; 9 bases align to TRBD1. CDR3 length: 14 residues. V dropped 7 bases and J dropped 7; count of bases not matched to a gene: 5. Germline loops: CDR1 SEHNR, CDR2 FQNEAQ (reference sequence). CDR3 sequence: CASTPGTGNSPLHF. The DNA of the CDR3 is TGTGCCAGCACTCCGGGGACAGGGAATTCACCCCTCCACTTT.

The chain employs TRBV28 and TRBJ2-1, with D hard to call. V was cut by 4 bases and J by 9 bases, with 19 bases left in between. This CDR3 spans 15 amino acids. Germline assignment: CDR1 MDHEN and CDR2 SYDVKM. The CDR3 protein is CASSSPPFGLSEQFF. DNA for the CDR3: TGTGCCAGCAGTTCCCCCCCCTTTGGCCTCAGTGAGCAGTTCTTC.

CDR3 in DNA: TGTGCCAGTAGTCCCCCAGCGGGGGTGAACACTGAAGCTTTCTTT. It encodes CASSPPAGVNTEAFF. The chain joins TRBV19 to TRBJ1-1; a weak D match, TRBD1 (5 bases). V was cut by 5 bases and J by 0 bases, with 13 bases left in between. The CDR3 loop spans 15 amino acids. Germline-derived CDR1 and CDR2 are LNHDA and SQIVND (reference sequence).

This chain connects TRBV10-1 to TRBJ2-7; no clear D. Germline CDR1 is WNHNN and CDR2 is SYGVQD (reference sequence). The ends were cut back, 8 bases at V and 0 bases at J, with 8 bases in the middle. The CDR3 totals 12 residues. This chain's CDR3 is CASGPGSYEQYF. Here the CDR3 DNA reads TGCGCCAGCGGCCCTGGCTCCTACGAGCAGTACTTC.

This rearrangement joins TRBV28 to TRBJ1-2; 7 bases agree with TRBD1. Germline values: CDR1 MDHEN, CDR2 SYDVKM. J was trimmed by 6 bases and V by 10 bases; bases with no gene match: 8. The CDR3 is 12 residues long. CDR3 in DNA: TGTGCCAACTACGGACAGGCGGATGGCTACACCTTC. Its protein is CANYGQADGYTF.